Only a few counts were recorded for the clone carrying this T cell receptor (beta chain). Its antigen is still unknown. These data belong to a study of beta chain features in type 1 diabetes. Overall study results and limits: Type 1 diabetes patients showed a moderate but significant shortening of TCRB CDR3s in all four CD4+ subsets. Because the template was cDNA, high-expressing cells might be over-represented.

Expressed TCRB transcripts got sequenced, as all isolated RNA was reverse transcribed. Clones were sequenced by immunoSEQ multiplex PCR, and TCRdb holds only the in-frame ones, with some missing. The sample lists 350,000 to 400,000 clones, about 15% occurring once. The V gene's germline CDR1 is SEHNR and CDR2 FQNEAQ (reference sequence). V lost 1 base and J 3 bases, leaving 6 bases between the germline ends. The CDR3 totals 13 residues. The chain has TRBV7-9 and TRBJ2-5, with D possibly being TRBD2 (5 bases). The clonotype comes from a woman under 30 in good health. The sample was naive CD4+ T cells from blood. The CDR3 protein is CASSLGAEETQYF. The CDR3 DNA reads TGTGCCAGCAGCTTAGGAGCGGAAGAGACCCAGTACTTC.